The next 22 T cell receptor beta chains were all read from a single sample in a study of technical replicates of blood from several donors. This table comes from immunoSEQ multiplex PCR, and its TCRdb copy is limited to in-frame clones, with some not included. This sample carries approximately 80,000 clones, roughly 98% of them seen once, and the ten largest clones take approximately 0.14%. The specimen sequenced was T cells isolated from PBMCs. These receptor sequences come from a human donor in good health.

The J gene is TRBJ2-7, the V gene TRBV11-2; 12 bases map to TRBD2. CDR3 size: 15 residues. Trimming took 5 bases from V and 6 from J; bases not matched to a gene: 8. Germline CDR1 and CDR2: SGHAT and FQNNGV. The CDR3 nucleotides are TGTGCCAGCAGCGTAGGACTAGCGGGACGGGGCGAGCAGTACTTC. Protein: CASSVGLAGRGEQYF.

The rearrangement links TRBV5-5 to TRBJ2-1; 7 bases are a match to TRBD2. Trimming at V came to 0 bases and at J to 15 bases, leaving 3 bases not matched to a gene. The germline V gene has CDR1 SGHKS and CDR2 YYEKEE (reference sequence). The CDR3 is 11 amino acids. The DNA for the CDR3 is TGTGCCAGCAGCTTGGGACTAGCAACGTTCTTC. Amino acids: CASSLGLATFF.

This chain uses TRBV2 with TRBJ1-1, with no clear D. Trimming stripped 11 bases from V and 5 bases from J, with 15 bases between. The CDR3 consists of 12 residues. Germline V gene lookup returns CDR1 SNHLY and CDR2 FYNNEI. The CDR3 region is CARLGVWTEAFF. The CDR3, as DNA: TGTGCCCGCCTCGGGGTTTGGACTGAAGCTTTCTTT. The full variable domain, rest sourced from reference TRBV2 and TRBJ1-1, is EPEVTQTPSHQVTQMGQEVILRCVPISNHLYFYWYRQILGQKVEFLVSFYNNEISEKSEIFDDQFSVERPDGSNFTLKIRSTKLEDSAMYFCARLGVWTEAFFGQGTRLTVV.

The chain links TRBV11-3 to TRBJ1-1; possible D gene TRBD1, 5 bases. V lost 1 base and J lost 7, with 10 bases in between. The CDR3 is 13 residues long. Per the germline V gene, CDR1 is SGHNT and CDR2 is YENEEA. The CDR3 region is CASSLGGGDEAFF. The CDR3 region has the DNA TGTGCCAGCAGCTTAGGGGGCGGGGATGAAGCTTTCTTT. The variable domain in full, with the rest retrieved from reference TRBV11-3 and TRBJ1-1, is EAGVVQSPRYKIIEKKQPVAFWCNPISGHNTLYWYLQNLGQGPELLIRYENEEAVDDSQLPKDRFSAERLKGVDSTLKIQPAELGDSAVYLCASSLGGGDEAFFGQGTRLTVV.

The chain is built from TRBV6-1 and TRBJ1-2; D is possibly TRBD1 (5 bases). V lost 4 bases and J 8 bases, leaving 14 bases between the germline ends. Germline V gives CDR1 MNHNS, CDR2 SASEGT. The CDR3 spans 13 residues. CDR3 sequence: CASSGTFYLGYTF. As DNA, the CDR3 is TGTGCCAGCAGTGGGACATTTTACTTAGGCTACACCTTC.

DNA for the CDR3: TGCGCCAGCAGCATACCCTGGGAGGGGACAGGGGTTGAGACCCAGTACTTC. It specifies CASSIPWEGTGVETQYF. The rearrangement joins TRBV5-1 to TRBJ2-5; 10 bases agree with TRBD1. CDR1 SGHRS and CDR2 YFSETQ come from the germline V gene. CDR3 size: 17 residues. The ends lost 4 bases at V and 5 bases at J; junction bases unmatched: 14.

The chain carries TRBV11-2 and TRBJ2-7, with D hard to call. The CDR3 totals 11 residues. The germline V gene encodes CDR1 SGHAT and CDR2 FQNNGV. V lost 1 base and J lost 6, with 4 bases in between. The CDR3 DNA reads TGTGCCAGCAGCTTAGTCGGCGAGCAGTACTTC. Translated: CASSLVGEQYF.

The J gene is TRBJ2-5, the V gene TRBV2, with 8 bases fitting TRBD1. The CDR3 is 15 amino acids. V was clipped by 6 bases and J by 1 base; unmatched bases: 7. In germline, CDR1 is SNHLY, CDR2 FYNNEI. The CDR3 nucleotides read TGTGCCAGCAGCCACCCGGGACAGGTCCAAGAGACCCAGTACTTC. It translates to CASSHPGQVQETQYF.

The chain carries TRBV27 and TRBJ1-1; TRBD1 matches 10 bases. Germline V gene lookup returns CDR1 MNHEY and CDR2 SMNVEV (reference sequence). With V trimmed by 5 bases and J by 7 bases, 13 bases remained unmatched. This CDR3 has 16 amino acids. Written as DNA, the CDR3 is TGTGCCAGCAGTATGCTGACAGGGGGCCTATTCAGTGAAGCTTTCTTT. As protein: CASSMLTGGLFSEAFF.

The rearrangement joins TRBV4-1 to TRBJ2-2; D is unresolved. Germline loops: CDR1 MGHRA, CDR2 YSYEKL. The CDR3 runs 15 residues. Trimming took 4 bases from V and 5 from J, leaving 14 bases between them. This CDR3 reads CASSLSPSRTGELFF. The CDR3 DNA reads TGCGCCAGCAGCCTCAGTCCAAGCAGGACCGGGGAGCTGTTTTTT.

The CDR3 bases are TGTGCCAGCAGCGTGGGCGTGGTTAATTCACCCCTCCACTTT. Translation gives CASSVGVVNSPLHF. This chain joins TRBV9 and TRBJ1-6; no reliable D call. From germline, CDR1 is SGDLS and CDR2 YYNGEE. V lost 2 bases, J lost 6 bases, and 9 bases lay in between. There are 14 residues in the CDR3. The whole variable domain, filled in from reference TRBV9 and TRBJ1-6, reads DSGVTQTPKHLITATGQRVTLRCSPRSGDLSVYWYQQSLDQGLQFLIQYYNGEERAKGNILERFSAQQFPDLHSELNLSSLELGDSALYFCASSVGVVNSPLHFGNGTRLTVT.

This rearrangement joins TRBV19 to TRBJ2-7; 7 bases align to TRBD1. The V and J ends lost 5 bases and 4 bases, in that order; junction bases with no gene match: 11. This CDR3 has 15 amino acids. The germline CDR1 and CDR2 sequences are LNHDA and SQIVND (reference sequence). The chain's CDR3 is CASSPGIGGTYEQYF. The CDR3 DNA follows: TGTGCCAGTAGTCCGGGTATAGGGGGCACGTACGAGCAGTACTTC.

The J gene is TRBJ1-1, the V gene TRBV11-3, with D possibly being TRBD1 (5 bases). The V gene lost 2 bases and the J gene lost 2 bases, with 9 bases spanning the gap. CDR3 length: 14 residues. Germline V gives CDR1 SGHNT, CDR2 YENEEA. As DNA, the CDR3 is TGTGCCAGCAGCTTAATCAGGGCAAACACTGAAGCTTTCTTT. As protein: CASSLIRANTEAFF. The variable domain in full, with the rest retrieved from reference TRBV11-3 and TRBJ1-1, is EAGVVQSPRYKIIEKKQPVAFWCNPISGHNTLYWYLQNLGQGPELLIRYENEEAVDDSQLPKDRFSAERLKGVDSTLKIQPAELGDSAVYLCASSLIRANTEAFFGQGTRLTVV.

This chain links TRBV27 with TRBJ2-1; 7 bases agree with TRBD1. Germline assignment: CDR1 MNHEY and CDR2 SMNVEV (reference sequence). The CDR3 runs 17 residues. V gave up 5 bases and J gave up 8 bases; unmatched junction bases: 18. DNA of the CDR3: TGTGCCAGCAGTAGTAGGACACTCGAAACAGGGGTCGATGAGCAGTTCTTC. It is translated as CASSSRTLETGVDEQFF.

This clone came up a few times. The rearrangement joins TRBV6-1 to TRBJ2-4; 9 nucleotides match TRBD1. V shed 6 bases, J shed 8 bases, and the junction held 5 bases outside the gene matches. The germline V gene has CDR1 MNHNS and CDR2 SASEGT. This CDR3 spans 13 amino acids. The CDR3 loop reads CASSTDRGDIQYF. The CDR3 bases are TGTGCCAGCAGCACGGACAGGGGTGACATTCAGTACTTC.

The genes are TRBV19 and TRBJ2-4; 11 positions match TRBD2. In germline, CDR1 is LNHDA, CDR2 SQIVND (reference sequence). J lost 6 bases, V lost 2 bases, and 3 bases had no gene match. The CDR3 runs to 15 residues. The CDR3 region has the DNA TGTGCCAGTAGTATACTAGCGGGAGGTCTAAACATTCAGTACTTC. Its translation is CASSILAGGLNIQYF.

CDR3 DNA sequence: TGTGCCAGCAGTTTATCAGGGTGGATGCACACTGAAGCTTTCTTT. Translating gives CASSLSGWMHTEAFF. J is TRBJ1-1 and V is TRBV28; D may be TRBD1 (5 bases). This CDR3 contains 15 residues. The germline CDR1 and CDR2 sequences are MDHEN and SYDVKM. Trimming took off 1 base at V and 3 bases at J, with 12 bases between the two ends.

In DNA form, the CDR3 reads TGTGCCAGCAGGACGTACAGGGGCAGAGTCACTGAAGCTTTCTTT. Residues: CASRTYRGRVTEAFF. The chain couples TRBV5-6 to TRBJ1-1, with 7 bases matching TRBD1. V lost 5 bases, J lost 4 bases, and 11 bases stayed unmatched. Germline V gene data show CDR1 as SGHDT and CDR2 as YYEEEE. The CDR3 length is 15 residues.

The chain joins TRBV6-1 to TRBJ1-1; D remains ambiguous. Germline loops: CDR1 MNHNS, CDR2 SASEGT. The CDR3 runs to 15 residues. Trimming took off 6 bases at V and 0 bases at J, with 14 bases between the two ends. The CDR3 DNA reads TGTGCCAGCAGCTCCCCCAGAGGGCTGAACACTGAAGCTTTCTTT. Translated: CASSSPRGLNTEAFF.

J is TRBJ2-5 and V is TRBV19; D remains unclear. The CDR3 is 15 amino acids. Germline V lookup: CDR1 LNHDA, CDR2 SQIVND (reference sequence). Trimming took off 3 bases at V and 9 bases at J, with 20 bases between the two ends. CDR3 bases: TGTGCCAGTAGTATTGGTGACCCTAGGTGGTTCGCCCAGTACTTC. It translates to CASSIGDPRWFAQYF.

The chain recombines TRBV19 with TRBJ1-5; 7 positions agree with TRBD1. J lost 10 bases, V lost 6 bases, and 12 bases had no gene match. CDR1 LNHDA and CDR2 SQIVND come from the germline V gene (reference sequence). This CDR3 has 14 amino acids. In DNA, the CDR3 is TGTGCCAGTAGCCATGGGACAGAAGGTCGACCCCAGCATTTT. Protein sequence: CASSHGTEGRPQHF.

The rearrangement uses TRBV5-1 and TRBJ2-3; a possible D gene is TRBD1 (6 bases). This CDR3 has 15 residues. With 3 bases removed from V and 3 bases from J, the gap between germline ends came to 14 bases. Germline values: CDR1 SGHRS, CDR2 YFSETQ. The CDR3: CASSSPGAITDTQYF. The CDR3 DNA reads as TGCGCCAGCAGCTCTCCAGGGGCGATAACAGATACGCAGTATTTT. The full variable domain, its missing parts supplied by reference TRBV5-1 and TRBJ2-3, is KAGVTQTPRYLIKTRGQQVTLSCSPISGHRSVSWYQQTPGQGLQFLFEYFSETQRNKGNFPGRFSGRQFSNSRSEMNVSTLELGDSALYLCASSSPGAITDTQYFGPGTRLTVL.